This paragraph covers one T cell receptor (beta chain) sequence. The CDR3 is 14 amino acids. The V end lost 10 bases, the J end lost 3 bases, and 17 bases lay between the germline ends. Germline-derived CDR1 and CDR2 are MNHNY and SVGAGI (reference sequence). The source of the sample is a study of control samples from healthy donors and cancer patients. The method was immunoSEQ multiplex PCR; TCRdb's version includes in-frame clones alone and lacks a portion of them. The sample holds about 130,000 clones, approximately 94% seen once. The clonotype was recovered from a young man in good health. The genes are TRBV6-6 and TRBJ2-3, with D possibly being TRBD1 or TRBD2 (5 bases each). Sequencing used blood. The CDR3 bases are TGTGCCATCCCTCTTCGGGGCCTAACAGATACGCAGTATTTT. It codes for CAIPLRGLTDTQYF.